One and the same sample provided the 10 T cell receptor beta chains below, sequenced in a study of control samples from healthy donors and cancer patients (dated by TCRdb to 2019 to 2021). Libraries were constructed by the immunoSEQ multiplex PCR assay. Drawn from immuneACCESS, this table holds only the in-frame rearrangements with V and J called that TCRdb kept. Clones are partly lost; checked studies trace under half to an unresolved V gene and leave the rest unexplained. The sample has around 250,000 clones on record, 82% of them singletons. The top ten hold approximately 12% of the sample. Sequenced sample: PBMCs. These receptors originate from a woman aged 60-75 years with lung cancer.

Regarding this clone: The same CDR3 also results from other DNA sequences found in this sample. This rearrangement joins TRBV11-2 to TRBJ2-2; no firm D call. The CDR3 is 12 residues long. Germline values: CDR1 SGHAT, CDR2 FQNNGV. V was cut by 2 bases and J by 2 bases, with 0 bases left in between. The CDR3 sequence is CASSLNTGELFF. Here the CDR3 DNA reads TGTGCCAGCAGCTTAAACACCGGGGAGCTGTTTTTT.

The chain links TRBV5-1 to TRBJ1-2; D gene unclear. CDR1 SGHRS and CDR2 YFSETQ come from the germline V gene. This CDR3 region has 14 residues. V was clipped by 2 bases and J by 0 bases, with 8 bases between them. CDR3 amino acids: CASSLSGPNYGYTF. CDR3 bases: TGCGCCAGCAGCTTAAGCGGGCCTAACTATGGCTACACCTTC.

V gene TRBV11-1 combines with J gene TRBJ1-1; the match to TRBD1 covers 7 bases. Per germline, CDR1 SGHAT and CDR2 FQDESV (reference sequence). V gave up 3 bases and J gave up 1 base; unmatched junction bases: 2. The CDR3 totals 14 residues. The CDR3, as DNA: TGTGCCAGCAGCTTGGGACAGACGAACACTGAAGCTTTCTTT. This sequence encodes CASSLGQTNTEAFF.

The chain recombines TRBV7-2 with TRBJ1-2, with TRBD1 matching 7 bases. CDR1 SGHTA and CDR2 FQGNSA come from the germline V gene. The ends lost 5 bases at V and 2 bases at J; junction bases unmatched: 11. The length of the CDR3 is 16 residues. The CDR3 DNA follows: TGTGCCAGCAGCCCGGGGGGAGGGGGCCGAAACTATGGCTACACCTTC. Protein sequence: CASSPGGGGRNYGYTF.

This sequence joins TRBV18 and TRBJ2-7; 11 bases align to TRBD2. Germline V CDR1 and CDR2: KGHSH, LQKENI. CDR3 length: 16 amino acids. Trimming at V came to 4 bases and at J to 7 bases, leaving 12 bases not matched to a gene. The CDR3 nucleotides are TGTGCCAGCTCACGGGTAATAGCGGGAGGGTTGAGGGAGCAGTACTTC. Protein product: CASSRVIAGGLREQYF.

This clone has a count of ten or more. V is TRBV7-2 and J is TRBJ2-1; 8 nucleotides agree with TRBD2. Unmatched junction bases numbered 12, after V lost 3 bases and J lost 8 bases. Germline assignment: CDR1 SGHTA and CDR2 FQGNSA. This CDR3 has 16 residues. The CDR3 bases are TGTGCCAGCAGCTTTTACGGGGGGGCCGAGGGACATGAGCAGTTCTTC. Amino acid sequence: CASSFYGGAEGHEQFF.

The chain uses TRBV18 and TRBJ2-5; 7 bases align to TRBD1. The V and J ends lost 4 bases and 3 bases, in that order; junction bases with no gene match: 5. Germline V gene sequence: CDR1 KGHSH, CDR2 LQKENI. The CDR3 extends over 14 amino acids. The CDR3 sequence: CASSLPGTEETQYF. The CDR3 nucleotides are TGTGCCAGCTCACTACCCGGGACAGAAGAGACCCAGTACTTC.

The chain combines TRBV4-1 with TRBJ2-3; 10 bases align to TRBD2. Germline-derived CDR1 and CDR2 are MGHRA and YSYEKL. The length of the CDR3 is 17 residues. V shed 1 base and J 4 bases; nucleotides not matched to a gene: 8. The CDR3 DNA sequence: TGCGCCAGCAGCCAAGGCACTAGCGGGGCCCAACCAGATACGCAGTATTTT. It translates to CASSQGTSGAQPDTQYF.

This chain links TRBV19 with TRBJ1-5; D ambiguous. The V end was cut by 1 base, the J end by 1 base, with 8 bases between. The germline gives CDR1 LNHDA, CDR2 SQIVND (reference sequence). The CDR3 contains 15 residues. CDR3 nucleotides: TGTGCCAGTAGTATAGTATTCGGGAGCAATCAGCCCCAGCATTTT. Translating gives CASSIVFGSNQPQHF.

CDR3 in DNA: TGTGCCAGCAGCCGTATGAACAGGGGGCAGGTAGGGGAGCAGTACTTC. The encoded protein is CASSRMNRGQVGEQYF. The gene calls are TRBV5-4 and TRBJ2-7, with 9 bases identical to TRBD1. J gave up 7 bases and V 4 bases, and 15 bases lay outside the gene matches. The CDR3 loop spans 16 amino acids. CDR1 is SGHNT, CDR2 YYREEE, per germline (reference sequence).